This T cell receptor (beta chain) is drawn from a study of CD4 T cells in relation to SARS-CoV-2 and coronaviruses. Overall study context: PBMCs were cultured with antigen for roughly 9 days before TCR beta sequencing.

Unexposed donor CD4+ T cells date from about 2010-2018, before the COVID-19 pandemic. CD4+ T cells were isolated from the cells after nine to eleven days of culture. Notes on this clone: Its antigen is not identified.

Clones were sequenced by immunoSEQ multiplex PCR, and TCRdb holds only the in-frame ones, with some missing. The sample holds 25,000 to 35,000 clones, roughly 72% seen once. Deletions cut 11 bases from V and 4 bases from J, with 11 bases between. CDR1 ENHRY and CDR2 SYGVKD come from the germline V gene. This CDR3 spans 12 amino acids. This receptor was taken from a human donor in good health. This chain joins TRBV10-3 and TRBJ2-2; TRBD2 is a possible D gene (5 bases). The sample taken for sequencing was CD4+ T cells from PBMCs, cultured in vitro. CDR3 in DNA: TGTGCCTTCGGAGAGGGCACCGGGGAGCTGTTTTTT. This codes for CAFGEGTGELFF.